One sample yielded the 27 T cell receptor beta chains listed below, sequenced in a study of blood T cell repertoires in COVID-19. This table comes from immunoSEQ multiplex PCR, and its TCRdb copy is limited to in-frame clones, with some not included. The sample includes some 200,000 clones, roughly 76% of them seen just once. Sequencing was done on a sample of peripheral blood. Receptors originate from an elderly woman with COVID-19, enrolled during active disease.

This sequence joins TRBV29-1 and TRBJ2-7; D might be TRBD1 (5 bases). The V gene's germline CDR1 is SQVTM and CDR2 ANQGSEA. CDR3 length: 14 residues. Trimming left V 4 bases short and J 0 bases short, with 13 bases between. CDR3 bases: TGCAGCGTTGTACAGGAATTACCCTCCTACGAGCAGTACTTC. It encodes CSVVQELPSYEQYF.

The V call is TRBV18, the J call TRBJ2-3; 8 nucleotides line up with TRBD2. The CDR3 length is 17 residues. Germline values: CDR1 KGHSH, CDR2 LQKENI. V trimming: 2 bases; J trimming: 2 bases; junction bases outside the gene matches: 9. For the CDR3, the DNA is TGTGCCAGCTCACCATCTGCTGCGGGGGGATTCACAGATACGCAGTATTTT. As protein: CASSPSAAGGFTDTQYF.

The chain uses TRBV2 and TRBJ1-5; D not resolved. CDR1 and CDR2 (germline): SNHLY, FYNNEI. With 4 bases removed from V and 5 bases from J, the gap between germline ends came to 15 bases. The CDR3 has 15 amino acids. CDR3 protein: CASSVRRSRDQPQHF. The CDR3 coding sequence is TGTGCCAGCAGTGTTCGAAGGAGCCGAGATCAGCCCCAGCATTTT.

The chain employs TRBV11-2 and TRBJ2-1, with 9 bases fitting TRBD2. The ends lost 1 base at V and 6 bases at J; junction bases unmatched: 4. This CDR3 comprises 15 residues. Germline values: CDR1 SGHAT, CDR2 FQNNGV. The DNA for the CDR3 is TGTGCCAGCAGCTTAGGTGGGACTAGCATCAATGAGCAGTTCTTC. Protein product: CASSLGGTSINEQFF.

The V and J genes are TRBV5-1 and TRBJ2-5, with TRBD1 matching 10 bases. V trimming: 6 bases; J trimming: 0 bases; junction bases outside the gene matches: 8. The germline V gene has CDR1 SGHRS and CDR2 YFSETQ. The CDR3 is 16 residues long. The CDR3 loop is CASTTLTGGNQETQYF. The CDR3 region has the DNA TGCGCCAGCACGACTCTGACAGGGGGCAACCAAGAGACCCAGTACTTC.

CDR3 nucleotide sequence: TGTGCCAGCAGTTTGGGCAGTTTCCAAGAGACCCAGTACTTC. Translating it yields CASSLGSFQETQYF. The chain has TRBV2 and TRBJ2-5; D is ambiguous. The V and J ends lost 5 bases and 1 base respectively, with 11 bases between them. CDR3 size: 14 residues. Germline CDR1 and CDR2: SNHLY and FYNNEI.

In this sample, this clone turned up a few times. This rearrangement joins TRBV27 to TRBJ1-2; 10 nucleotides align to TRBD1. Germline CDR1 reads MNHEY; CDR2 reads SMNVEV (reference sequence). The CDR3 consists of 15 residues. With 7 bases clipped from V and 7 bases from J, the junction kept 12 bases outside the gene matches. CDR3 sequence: CASTEFAGTGVGYTF. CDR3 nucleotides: TGTGCCAGCACTGAATTCGCCGGGACAGGGGTTGGCTACACCTTC.

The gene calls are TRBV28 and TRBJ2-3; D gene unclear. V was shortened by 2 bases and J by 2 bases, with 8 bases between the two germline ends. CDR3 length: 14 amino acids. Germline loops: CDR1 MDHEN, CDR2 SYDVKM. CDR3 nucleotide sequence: TGTGCCAGCAGTTTACGTAGTGACACAGATACGCAGTATTTT. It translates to CASSLRSDTDTQYF.

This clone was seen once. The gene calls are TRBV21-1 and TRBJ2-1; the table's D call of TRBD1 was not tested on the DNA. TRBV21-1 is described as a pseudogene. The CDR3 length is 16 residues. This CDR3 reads CASSKGDRAPYNEQFF. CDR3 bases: TGTGCCAGCAGCAAGGGGGACAGGGCCCCCTACAATGAGCAGTTCTTC.

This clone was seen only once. The CDR3 loop is CASSRVSSSYEQYF. For the CDR3, the DNA is TGTGCCAGTAGTCGAGTCTCGAGCTCCTACGAGCAGTACTTC. This rearrangement joins TRBV19 to TRBJ2-7; D is unresolved. This CDR3 is built from 14 residues. The V gene's germline CDR1 is LNHDA and CDR2 SQIVND (reference sequence). Trimming removed 5 bases from V and 0 bases from J, with 11 bases in between.

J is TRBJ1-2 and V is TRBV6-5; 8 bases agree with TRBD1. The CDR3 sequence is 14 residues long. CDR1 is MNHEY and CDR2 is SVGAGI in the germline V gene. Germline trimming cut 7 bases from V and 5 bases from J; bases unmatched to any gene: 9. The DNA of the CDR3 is TGTGCCAGCACCACGAGTGGACAGGGTTATGGCTACACCTTC. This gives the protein CASTTSGQGYGYTF.

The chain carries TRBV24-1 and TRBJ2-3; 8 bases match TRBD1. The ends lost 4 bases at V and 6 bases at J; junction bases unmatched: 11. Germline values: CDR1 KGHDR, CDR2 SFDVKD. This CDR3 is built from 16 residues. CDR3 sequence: CATSDLGTGGVDTQYF. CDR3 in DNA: TGTGCCACCAGTGACCTTGGGACAGGAGGTGTTGATACGCAGTATTTT.

CDR3 coding DNA: TGCAGCGTTGTAAGACTCCCGGGGACTAGCACAGATACGCAGTATTTT. It is translated as CSVVRLPGTSTDTQYF. The chain is built from TRBV29-1 and TRBJ2-3; a possible D gene is TRBD2 (6 bases). This CDR3 contains 16 residues. The V gene's germline CDR1 is SQVTM and CDR2 ANQGSEA. V dropped 4 bases and J dropped 0 bases, with 17 bases sitting between them.

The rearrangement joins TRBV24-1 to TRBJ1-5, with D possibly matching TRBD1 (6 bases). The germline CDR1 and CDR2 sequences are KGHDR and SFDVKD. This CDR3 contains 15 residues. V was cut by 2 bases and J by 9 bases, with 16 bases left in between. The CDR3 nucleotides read TGTGCCACCAGTGATTCCCGGGCAGGCAGGGGGCCCCAGCATTTT. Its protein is CATSDSRAGRGPQHF.

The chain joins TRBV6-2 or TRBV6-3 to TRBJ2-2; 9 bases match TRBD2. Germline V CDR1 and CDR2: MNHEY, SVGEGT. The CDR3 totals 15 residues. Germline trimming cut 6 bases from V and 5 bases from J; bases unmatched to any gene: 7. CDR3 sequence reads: CASSLLAGETGELFF. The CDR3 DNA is TGTGCCAGCAGCTTATTAGCGGGAGAAACCGGGGAGCTGTTTTTT.

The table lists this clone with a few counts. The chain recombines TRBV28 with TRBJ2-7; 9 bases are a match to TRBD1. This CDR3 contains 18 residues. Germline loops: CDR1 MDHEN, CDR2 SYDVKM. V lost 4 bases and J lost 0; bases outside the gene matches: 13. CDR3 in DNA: TGTGCCAGCAGTTCATTTGCCCGGGACAGGGCCTTCTCCTACGAGCAGTACTTC. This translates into CASSSFARDRAFSYEQYF.

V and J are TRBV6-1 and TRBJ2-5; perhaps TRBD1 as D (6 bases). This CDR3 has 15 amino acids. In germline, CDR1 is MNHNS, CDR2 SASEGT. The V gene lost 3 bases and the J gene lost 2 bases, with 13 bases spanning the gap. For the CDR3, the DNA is TGTGCCAGCAGTGACCAGGGGACAACTCAAGAGACCCAGTACTTC. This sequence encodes CASSDQGTTQETQYF.

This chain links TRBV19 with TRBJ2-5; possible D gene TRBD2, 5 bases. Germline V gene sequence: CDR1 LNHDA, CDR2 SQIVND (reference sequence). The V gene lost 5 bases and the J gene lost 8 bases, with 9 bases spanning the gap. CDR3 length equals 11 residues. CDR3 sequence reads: CASSDRETQYF. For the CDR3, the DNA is TGTGCCAGTAGTGATCGGGAAACCCAGTACTTC.

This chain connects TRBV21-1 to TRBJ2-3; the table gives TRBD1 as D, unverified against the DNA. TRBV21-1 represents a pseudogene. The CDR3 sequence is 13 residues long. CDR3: CGGLGAVQGTQYF. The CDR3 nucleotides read TGTGGGGGCTTGGGCGCGGTCCAAGGTACGCAGTATTTT.

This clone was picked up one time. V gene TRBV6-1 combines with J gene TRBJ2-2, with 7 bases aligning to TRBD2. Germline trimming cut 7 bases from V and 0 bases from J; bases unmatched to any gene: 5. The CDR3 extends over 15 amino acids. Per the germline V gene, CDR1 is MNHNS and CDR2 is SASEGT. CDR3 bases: TGTGCCAGCAATTTACGGGAGGCGAACACCGGGGAGCTGTTTTTT. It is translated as CASNLREANTGELFF.

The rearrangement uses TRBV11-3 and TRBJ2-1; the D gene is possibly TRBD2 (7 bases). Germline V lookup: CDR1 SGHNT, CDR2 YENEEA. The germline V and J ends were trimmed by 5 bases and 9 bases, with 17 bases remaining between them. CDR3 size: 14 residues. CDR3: CASSLNRGGSEQFF. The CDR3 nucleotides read TGTGCCAGCAGCCTAAATAGGGGGGGGAGTGAGCAGTTCTTC.

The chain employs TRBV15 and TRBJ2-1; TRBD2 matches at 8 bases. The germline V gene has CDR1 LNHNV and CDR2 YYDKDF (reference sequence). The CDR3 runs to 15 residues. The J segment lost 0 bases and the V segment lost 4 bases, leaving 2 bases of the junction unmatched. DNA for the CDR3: TGTGCCACCAGCAATAGCGGGAACTCCTACAATGAGCAGTTCTTC. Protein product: CATSNSGNSYNEQFF. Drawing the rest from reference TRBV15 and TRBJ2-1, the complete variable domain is DAMVIQNPRYQVTQFGKPVTLSCSQTLNHNVMYWYQQKSSQAPKLLFHYYDKDFNNEADTPDNFQSRRPNTSFCFLDIRSPGLGDTAMYLCATSNSGNSYNEQFFGPGTRLTVL.

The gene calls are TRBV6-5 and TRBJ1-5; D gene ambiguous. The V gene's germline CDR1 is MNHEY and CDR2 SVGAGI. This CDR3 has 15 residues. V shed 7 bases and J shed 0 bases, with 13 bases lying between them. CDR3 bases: TGTGCCAGCAAAGTCACTCATTATAGCAATCAGCCCCAGCATTTT. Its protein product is CASKVTHYSNQPQHF.

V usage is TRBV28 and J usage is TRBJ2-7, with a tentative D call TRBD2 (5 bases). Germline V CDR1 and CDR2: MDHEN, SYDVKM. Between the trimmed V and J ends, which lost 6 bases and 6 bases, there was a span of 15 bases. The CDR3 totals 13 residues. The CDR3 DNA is TGTGCCAGCAGCCCCCCAGAGGGTGTCGAGCAGTACTTC. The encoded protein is CASSPPEGVEQYF.

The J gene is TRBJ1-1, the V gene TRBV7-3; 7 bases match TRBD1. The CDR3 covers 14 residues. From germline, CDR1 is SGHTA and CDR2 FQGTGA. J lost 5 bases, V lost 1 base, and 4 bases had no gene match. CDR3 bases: TGTGCCAGCAGCTTAAACAGGGGAGATACTGAAGCTTTCTTT. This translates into CASSLNRGDTEAFF.

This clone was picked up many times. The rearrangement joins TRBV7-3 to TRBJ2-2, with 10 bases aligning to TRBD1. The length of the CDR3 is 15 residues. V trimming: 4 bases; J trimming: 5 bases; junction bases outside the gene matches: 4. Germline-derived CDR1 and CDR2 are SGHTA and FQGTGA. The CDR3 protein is CASSSTGGGTGELFF. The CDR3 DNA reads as TGTGCCAGCAGCTCGACAGGGGGCGGGACCGGGGAGCTGTTTTTT.

The CDR3 sequence: CATSEPGETGEQFF. In DNA, the CDR3 is TGTGCCACCAGTGAGCCAGGGGAAACGGGCGAGCAGTTCTTC. The chain joins TRBV24-1 to TRBJ2-1, with D maybe TRBD1 (6 bases). Germline V gene sequence: CDR1 KGHDR, CDR2 SFDVKD. The length of the CDR3 is 14 residues. Trimming shortened V by 4 bases and J by 10 bases, and 16 bases separated the two germline ends.